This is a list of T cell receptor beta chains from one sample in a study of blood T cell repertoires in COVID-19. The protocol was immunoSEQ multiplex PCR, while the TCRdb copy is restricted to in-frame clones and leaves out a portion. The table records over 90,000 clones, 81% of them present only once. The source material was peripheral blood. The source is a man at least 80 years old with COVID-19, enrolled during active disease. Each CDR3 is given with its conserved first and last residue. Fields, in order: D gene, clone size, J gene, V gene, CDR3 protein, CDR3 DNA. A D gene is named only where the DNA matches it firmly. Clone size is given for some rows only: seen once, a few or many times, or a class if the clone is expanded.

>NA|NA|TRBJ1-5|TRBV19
CASSLDRHNQPQHF
TGTGCCAGTAGCCTCGACAGGCACAATCAGCCCCAGCATTTT
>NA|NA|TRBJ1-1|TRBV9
CASSVATSGGSEAFF
TGTGCCAGCAGCGTAGCTACTTCCGGGGGATCTGAAGCTTTCTTT
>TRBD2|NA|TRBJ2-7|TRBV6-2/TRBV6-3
CASRPTSGRYEQYF
TGTGCCAGCAGGCCTACTAGCGGCCGCTACGAGCAGTACTTC
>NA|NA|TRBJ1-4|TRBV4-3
CASSPEAGNEKLFF
TGCGCCAGCAGTCCCGAGGCAGGGAATGAAAAACTGTTTTTT
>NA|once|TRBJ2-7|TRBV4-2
CASSQDFTGYEQYF
TGTGCCAGCAGCCAAGATTTTACTGGCTACGAGCAGTACTTC
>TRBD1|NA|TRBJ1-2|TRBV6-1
CASSEGDSANYGYTF
TGTGCCAGCAGTGAAGGGGACAGCGCTAACTATGGCTACACCTTC
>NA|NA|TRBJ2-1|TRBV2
CASNAGAHNEQFF
TGTGCCAGCAATGCGGGGGCCCACAATGAGCAGTTCTTC
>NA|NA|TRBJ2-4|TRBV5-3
CARSSLRVPAGWYF
TGTGCCAGAAGCTCCCTTCGGGTCCCAGCAGGGTGGTACTTC
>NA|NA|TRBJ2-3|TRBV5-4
CASSLTTGTDTQYF
TGTGCCAGCAGCTTGACAACAGGCACAGATACGCAGTATTTT
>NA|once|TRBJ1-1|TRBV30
CAWKEVGTEAFF
TGTGCCTGGAAAGAGGTAGGCACTGAAGCTTTCTTT
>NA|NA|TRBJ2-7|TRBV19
CASSIGRRAASYEQYF
TGTGCCAGTAGTATAGGAAGGAGGGCCGCGTCCTACGAGCAGTACTTC
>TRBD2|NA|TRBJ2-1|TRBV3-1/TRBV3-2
CASSQGLAGHNEQFF
TGTGCCAGCAGCCAAGGACTAGCGGGGCACAATGAGCAGTTCTTC
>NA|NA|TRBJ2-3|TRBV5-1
CASSLWRSTDTQYF
TGCGCCAGCAGCTTGTGGAGAAGCACAGATACGCAGTATTTT
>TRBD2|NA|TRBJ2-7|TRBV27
CASSFRKRTSGRVFYEQYF
TGTGCCAGCAGTTTCAGAAAGAGAACTAGCGGGAGAGTTTTCTACGAGCAGTACTTC
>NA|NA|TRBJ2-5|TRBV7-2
CASSTGRMETQYF
TGTGCCAGCAGCACGGGAAGGATGGAGACCCAGTACTTC
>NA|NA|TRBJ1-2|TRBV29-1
CSVDRNYGYTF
TGCAGCGTTGACAGAAACTATGGCTACACCTTC
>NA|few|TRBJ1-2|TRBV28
CAPTQGRDTF
TGTGCCCCCACCCAGGGGAGGGACACCTTC
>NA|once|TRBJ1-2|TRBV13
CASSTRTAGYTF
TGTGCCAGCAGCACAAGGACAGCTGGCTACACCTTC
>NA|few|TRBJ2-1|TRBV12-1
CASSPNRDREVGDEQFF
TGTGCCAGCAGCCCTAATCGGGACAGGGAGGTAGGCGATGAGCAGTTCTTC
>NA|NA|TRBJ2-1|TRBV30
CARKGGPYNEQFF
TGTGCCCGGAAAGGAGGGCCCTACAATGAGCAGTTCTTC
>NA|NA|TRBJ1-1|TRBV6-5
CASSYSAGPMNTEAFF
TGTGCCAGCAGTTACTCGGCAGGGCCTATGAACACTGAAGCTTTCTTT
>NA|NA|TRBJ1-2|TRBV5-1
CASSLAGGDYGYTF
TGCGCCAGCAGCTTGGCGGGGGGAGACTATGGCTACACCTTC
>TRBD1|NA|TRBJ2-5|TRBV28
CASSLPGQGQETQYF
TGTGCCAGCAGTTTACCGGGACAGGGGCAAGAGACCCAGTACTTC
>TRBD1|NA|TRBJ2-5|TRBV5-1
CASRSTGEGETQYF
TGCGCCAGCAGGTCGACAGGGGAAGGGGAGACCCAGTACTTC
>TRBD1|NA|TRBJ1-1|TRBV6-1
CASSVSVGTVNTEAFF
TGTGCCAGCAGTGTCTCAGTCGGGACAGTGAACACTGAAGCTTTCTTT
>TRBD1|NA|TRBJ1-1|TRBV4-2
CASSQDSTDRVVTEAFF
TGTGCCAGCAGCCAAGACTCGACGGACAGGGTAGTTACTGAAGCTTTCTTT
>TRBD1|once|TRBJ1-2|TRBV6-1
CASSEPGTGGAYGYTF
TGTGCCAGCAGTGAACCCGGGACAGGGGGCGCTTATGGCTACACCTTC
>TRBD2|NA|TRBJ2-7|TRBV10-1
CASSGGLASEQYF
TGCGCCAGCAGCGGGGGACTAGCGAGCGAGCAGTACTTC
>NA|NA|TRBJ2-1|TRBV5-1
CASRSGLLIRSSYNEQFF
TGCGCCAGCAGATCGGGACTCCTAATCCGAAGCTCCTACAATGAGCAGTTCTTC
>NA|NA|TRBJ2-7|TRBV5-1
CASSPNRAYEQYF
TGCGCCAGCAGCCCGAACAGGGCCTACGAGCAGTACTTC
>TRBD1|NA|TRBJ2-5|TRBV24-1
CATSDPNPGTGVETQYF
TGTGCCACCAGTGACCCTAATCCCGGGACAGGGGTGGAGACCCAGTACTTC
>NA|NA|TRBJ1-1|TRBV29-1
CSVPGWANTEAFF
TGCAGCGTTCCAGGGTGGGCGAACACTGAAGCTTTCTTT
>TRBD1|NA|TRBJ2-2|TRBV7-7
CASSLYQGANTGELFF
TGTGCCAGCAGCTTATACCAGGGGGCGAACACCGGGGAGCTGTTTTTT
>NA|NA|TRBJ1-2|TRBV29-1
CSVVPGDYGYTF
TGCAGCGTTGTCCCGGGGGACTATGGCTACACCTTC
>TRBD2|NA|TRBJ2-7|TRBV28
CASSFGGLGTSGYSYEQYF
TGTGCCAGCAGTTTTGGTGGGTTGGGGACTAGCGGCTACTCCTACGAGCAGTACTTC
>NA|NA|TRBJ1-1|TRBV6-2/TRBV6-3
CASSYSMEGRDTEAFF
TGTGCCAGCAGTTACTCGATGGAGGGTAGGGACACTGAAGCTTTCTTT
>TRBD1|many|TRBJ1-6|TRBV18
CASSPDRANSPLHF
TGTGCCAGCTCACCGGACAGGGCGAATTCACCCCTCCACTTT
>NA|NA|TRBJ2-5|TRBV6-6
CASSEQGGTQETQYF
TGTGCCAGCTCCGAGCAGGGCGGAACACAAGAGACCCAGTACTTC
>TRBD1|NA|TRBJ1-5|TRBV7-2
CASSPETGGNQPQHF
TGTGCCAGCAGCCCCGAGACAGGGGGGAATCAGCCCCAGCATTTT
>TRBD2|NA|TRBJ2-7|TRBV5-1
CASSSTSGGAGEQYF
TGCGCCAGCAGCTCCACTAGCGGGGGGGCCGGCGAGCAGTACTTC